Each of the 28 T cell receptor beta chains below was sequenced from the same sample in a study of cytomegalovirus exposure and HLA in healthy donors. Sequenced by immunoSEQ multiplex PCR; TCRdb stores in-frame clones only, minus some. The sample carries 110,000 to 150,000 clones, almost 85% recorded once. The material sequenced was PBMCs. The source is a woman aged 30 to 39 in good health and CMV-seronegative.

CDR3 in DNA: TGTGCCAGCAGCGTAGGGGGCAGAGGCTTTTACAATGAGCAGTTCTTC. This codes for CASSVGGRGFYNEQFF. The chain links TRBV9 to TRBJ2-1, with D maybe TRBD1 (5 bases). Deletions cut 0 bases from V and 4 bases from J, with 14 bases between. The CDR3 is made up of 16 amino acids. CDR1 is SGDLS, CDR2 YYNGEE, per germline.

This chain connects TRBV2 to TRBJ1-1; D possibly corresponds to TRBD1 (5 bases). Germline CDR1 and CDR2: SNHLY and FYNNEI. V lost 8 bases, J lost 1 base, and 11 bases lay in between. The CDR3 length is 13 residues. The CDR3 region is CASAGHANTEAFF. For the CDR3, the DNA is TGTGCCAGCGCCGGACACGCGAACACTGAAGCTTTCTTT.

The chain joins TRBV18 to TRBJ2-7; 7 bases fit TRBD1. Unmatched junction bases numbered 5, after V lost 2 bases and J lost 1 base. Germline loops: CDR1 KGHSH, CDR2 LQKENI. The CDR3 is 15 amino acids. Written as DNA, the CDR3 is TGTGCCAGCTCACCAGGGACAGCTGTTTCCTACGAGCAGTACTTC. Protein product: CASSPGTAVSYEQYF. Drawing the rest from reference TRBV18 and TRBJ2-7, the complete variable domain is NAGVMQNPRHLVRRRGQEARLRCSPMKGHSHVYWYRQLPEEGLKFMVYLQKENIIDESGMPKERFSAEFPKEGPSILRIQQVVRGDSAAYFCASSPGTAVSYEQYFGPGTRLTVT.

Comments on this clone: This specimen includes other DNA sequences encoding the same CDR3. The chain uses TRBV5-4 and TRBJ2-3, with TRBD2 matching 13 bases. CDR1 SGHNT and CDR2 YYREEE come from the germline V gene (reference sequence). CDR3 size: 16 residues. J was trimmed by 0 bases and V by 4 bases; bases with no gene match: 2. In DNA form, the CDR3 reads TGTGCCAGCAGCCGGGGACTAGCGGGAAGCACAGATACGCAGTATTTT. This translates into CASSRGLAGSTDTQYF.

The CDR3 protein is CASSERNQPQHF. DNA for the CDR3: TGTGCCAGCAGTGAACGGAATCAGCCCCAGCATTTT. This rearrangement joins TRBV6-1 to TRBJ1-5, with unresolved D. V was cut by 2 bases and J by 4 bases, with 3 bases left in between. The CDR3 is 12 residues long. CDR1 is MNHNS and CDR2 is SASEGT in the germline V gene.

The genes are TRBV5-4 and TRBJ2-4; TRBD1 matches at 8 bases. The CDR3 spans 13 residues. Germline CDR1 and CDR2: SGHNT and YYREEE (reference sequence). J gave up 7 bases and V 1 base, and 1 base lay outside the gene matches. CDR3 nucleotides: TGTGCCAGCAGCTTGACAGGGGGGAACATTCAGTACTTC. It encodes CASSLTGGNIQYF.

The chain has TRBV19 and TRBJ2-7, with D perhaps matching TRBD2 (5 bases). The V end was cut by 4 bases, the J end by 1 base, with 11 bases between. The CDR3 has 14 residues. Germline V CDR1 and CDR2: LNHDA, SQIVND (reference sequence). The CDR3 coding sequence is TGTGCCAGTAGTAACCGGGAAGGGTCCTACGAGCAGTACTTC. It specifies CASSNREGSYEQYF.

The CDR3 nucleotides are TGTGCCAGCAGCCCCAACAATGAGCAGTTCTTC. It is translated as CASSPNNEQFF. The V and J genes are TRBV28 and TRBJ2-1; no firm D call. The V end was cut by 6 bases, the J end by 5 bases, with 5 bases between. This CDR3 comprises 11 residues. CDR1 and CDR2 (germline): MDHEN, SYDVKM.

This chain uses TRBV28 with TRBJ1-1; D is possibly TRBD1 (5 bases). The CDR3 runs 13 residues. Per the germline V gene, CDR1 is MDHEN and CDR2 is SYDVKM. Trimming removed 4 bases at V and 1 base at J, with 7 bases between. The CDR3 spells CASSSGGNTEAFF. For the CDR3, the DNA is TGTGCCAGCAGTTCCGGGGGGAACACTGAAGCTTTCTTT. The complete variable domain, with remaining parts taken from reference TRBV28 and TRBJ1-1, reads DVKVTQSSRYLVKRTGEKVFLECVQDMDHENMFWYRQDPGLGLRLIYFSYDVKMKEKGDIPEGYSVSREKKERFSLILESASTNQTSMYLCASSSGGNTEAFFGQGTRLTVV.

The chain employs TRBV28 and TRBJ1-2; D gene uncertain. Trimming cost V 3 bases and J 5 bases, with 7 bases left between them. This CDR3 has 12 amino acids. CDR1 and CDR2 from the germline V gene are MDHEN and SYDVKM. The CDR3 loop is CASSFYEYGYTF. The CDR3 DNA is TGTGCCAGCAGTTTCTATGAATATGGCTACACCTTC.

This rearrangement joins TRBV6-1 to TRBJ1-2; D possibly corresponds to TRBD1 (5 bases). The CDR3 runs 13 residues. The ends were cut back, 2 bases at V and 7 bases at J, with 11 bases in the middle. The germline V gene has CDR1 MNHNS and CDR2 SASEGT. The CDR3: CASSEKWGSGYTF. CDR3 nucleotide sequence: TGTGCCAGCAGTGAAAAGTGGGGCAGTGGCTACACCTTC.

This clone was seen a few times. The V call is TRBV27, the J call TRBJ1-1, with 7 bases lining up with TRBD1. The CDR3 is 13 amino acids. CDR1 MNHEY and CDR2 SMNVEV come from the germline V gene (reference sequence). V shed 6 bases and J 5 bases; nucleotides not matched to a gene: 6. Here the CDR3 DNA reads TGTGCCAGCAGGATGAACAGGGGTACTGAAGCTTTCTTT. Its translation: CASRMNRGTEAFF.

The chain has TRBV29-1 and TRBJ2-1, with 10 bases aligning to TRBD2. Germline V gene lookup returns CDR1 SQVTM and CDR2 ANQGSEA. The CDR3 contains 13 residues. Trimming cost V 7 bases and J 4 bases; bases outside gene matches: 4. CDR3 sequence: CSDSGGAYNEQFF. The DNA for the CDR3 is TGCAGCGACAGCGGGGGGGCATACAATGAGCAGTTCTTC.

Here the CDR3 reads CASSPRGTGNYEQYF. The CDR3 coding sequence is TGTGCCAGCTCACCTCGTGGGACAGGGAACTACGAGCAGTACTTC. The gene calls are TRBV18 and TRBJ2-7; 9 bases are a match to TRBD1. The ends lost 3 bases at V and 3 bases at J; junction bases unmatched: 6. The CDR3 is 15 residues long. Germline V CDR1 and CDR2: KGHSH, LQKENI.

The chain combines TRBV5-1 with TRBJ2-7, with 10 bases that match TRBD2. This CDR3 is 16 amino acids long. The germline gives CDR1 SGHRS, CDR2 YFSETQ. V dropped 3 bases and J dropped 1; count of bases not matched to a gene: 7. The CDR3 DNA is TGCGCCAGCAGCTGGTCGCCTAGCGGGGGTTCCTACGAGCAGTACTTC. It is translated as CASSWSPSGGSYEQYF.

The chain has TRBV9 and TRBJ2-7; no definite D call. The germline V and J ends were trimmed by 0 bases and 1 base, with 8 bases remaining between them. CDR1 and CDR2 from the germline V gene are SGDLS and YYNGEE. This CDR3 comprises 14 residues. CDR3 region: CASSVVPNSYEQYF. CDR3 coding DNA: TGTGCCAGCAGCGTAGTTCCCAATTCCTACGAGCAGTACTTC.

The chain recombines TRBV10-3 with TRBJ2-3, with 11 bases lining up with TRBD2. The CDR3 is 15 residues long. With V trimmed by 7 bases and J by 6 bases, 9 bases remained unmatched. Germline CDR1 is ENHRY and CDR2 is SYGVKD. The CDR3 loop is CAIKKTSGVGDTQYF. As DNA, the CDR3 is TGTGCCATCAAAAAGACTAGCGGGGTGGGGGATACGCAGTATTTT.

V is TRBV5-6 and J is TRBJ1-2; possibly TRBD1 for D (6 bases). Trimming removed 6 bases at V and 3 bases at J, with 27 bases between. The V gene's germline CDR1 is SGHDT and CDR2 YYEEEE. This CDR3 spans 18 amino acids. The CDR3 spells CASTSWGGLLRRDYGYTF. CDR3 bases: TGTGCCAGCACCTCCTGGGGGGGCCTCCTTAGGCGCGACTATGGCTACACCTTC.

This rearrangement joins TRBV5-6 to TRBJ2-2; the match to TRBD2 covers 7 bases. The CDR3 consists of 14 residues. V gave up 4 bases and J gave up 4 bases; unmatched junction bases: 4. Germline CDR1 is SGHDT and CDR2 is YYEEEE. CDR3 protein: CASSNIAGTGELFF. The CDR3 nucleotides are TGTGCCAGCAGCAACATAGCGGGCACCGGGGAGCTGTTTTTT.

The chain carries TRBV10-3 and TRBJ2-7; 7 bases fit TRBD1. This CDR3 is built from 14 residues. Per germline, CDR1 ENHRY and CDR2 SYGVKD. Trimming removed 4 bases from V and 0 bases from J; junction bases left unmatched: 3. CDR3 loop: CAISVTGNSYEQYF. CDR3 DNA sequence: TGTGCCATCAGTGTGACAGGGAACTCCTACGAGCAGTACTTC.

The chain carries TRBV4-1 and TRBJ1-1; 10 bases are a match to TRBD1. J was trimmed by 6 bases and V by 4 bases; bases with no gene match: 8. The germline V gene has CDR1 MGHRA and CDR2 YSYEKL. The CDR3 sequence is 15 residues long. The CDR3 spells CASSPMGQGWPEAFF. CDR3 coding DNA: TGCGCCAGCAGCCCCATGGGACAGGGGTGGCCTGAAGCTTTCTTT.

The J gene is TRBJ2-3, the V gene TRBV4-3; 9 bases agree with TRBD2. Trimming took 0 bases from V and 4 from J; bases not matched to a gene: 11. Looked up from germline, CDR1 is LGHNA and CDR2 is YSLEER. This CDR3 comprises 18 residues. Here the CDR3 reads CASSQDRASGVWADTQYF. The CDR3, as DNA: TGCGCCAGCAGCCAAGATCGGGCTAGCGGGGTGTGGGCAGATACGCAGTATTTT.

The rearrangement uses TRBV4-2 and TRBJ2-1, with TRBD2 matching 11 bases. V trimming: 4 bases; J trimming: 6 bases; junction bases outside the gene matches: 8. The CDR3 runs 16 residues. Germline V lookup: CDR1 LGHNA, CDR2 YNFKEQ. The CDR3 DNA sequence: TGTGCCAGCAGCCGCATAGCGGGGGGGCCTCGCAATGAGCAGTTCTTC. It encodes CASSRIAGGPRNEQFF.

The chain employs TRBV18 and TRBJ1-6; D gene uncertain. V lost 6 bases, J lost 9 bases, and 15 bases lay in between. CDR1 KGHSH and CDR2 LQKENI come from the germline V gene. This CDR3 spans 14 amino acids. For the CDR3, the DNA is TGTGCCAGCTCGCCAGGCTTTGGCGGTTCACCCCTCCACTTT. Translating gives CASSPGFGGSPLHF.

This sequence joins TRBV11-3 and TRBJ2-1, with a possible D match to TRBD2 (6 bases). CDR3 length: 12 amino acids. Germline-derived CDR1 and CDR2 are SGHNT and YENEEA. With 4 bases removed from V and 12 bases from J, the gap between germline ends came to 13 bases. CDR3 region: CASSSTAGRQFF. CDR3 nucleotides: TGTGCCAGCAGCTCCACCGCGGGAAGGCAGTTCTTC.

The chain carries TRBV11-2 and TRBJ1-1, with 12 bases aligning to TRBD1. The CDR3 covers 17 residues. Trimming at V came to 5 bases and at J to 3 bases, leaving 10 bases not matched to a gene. The V gene's germline CDR1 is SGHAT and CDR2 FQNNGV. The CDR3, as DNA: TGTGCCAGCAGCCCCGGGACAGGGGGCGCGAAGGACACTGAAGCTTTCTTT. Translation gives CASSPGTGGAKDTEAFF.

The CDR3 sequence: CASSLRLAGYEQYF. The CDR3 DNA reads TGTGCCAGCAGCTTGAGACTAGCGGGTTACGAGCAGTACTTC. The V gene is TRBV7-2, the J gene TRBJ2-7; 10 nucleotides agree with TRBD2. This CDR3 has 14 amino acids. CDR1 is SGHTA and CDR2 is FQGNSA in the germline V gene. With V trimmed by 3 bases and J by 4 bases, 3 bases remained unmatched.

CDR3 in DNA: TGTGCCAGCAGCCCAGGGAGGTTGGGGAACACTGAAGCTTTCTTT. Amino acids: CASSPGRLGNTEAFF. The chain employs TRBV4-2 and TRBJ1-1; D possibly corresponds to TRBD1 (5 bases). The germline V gene has CDR1 LGHNA and CDR2 YNFKEQ. This CDR3 spans 15 amino acids. The V gene lost 4 bases and the J gene lost 1 base, with 13 bases spanning the gap.